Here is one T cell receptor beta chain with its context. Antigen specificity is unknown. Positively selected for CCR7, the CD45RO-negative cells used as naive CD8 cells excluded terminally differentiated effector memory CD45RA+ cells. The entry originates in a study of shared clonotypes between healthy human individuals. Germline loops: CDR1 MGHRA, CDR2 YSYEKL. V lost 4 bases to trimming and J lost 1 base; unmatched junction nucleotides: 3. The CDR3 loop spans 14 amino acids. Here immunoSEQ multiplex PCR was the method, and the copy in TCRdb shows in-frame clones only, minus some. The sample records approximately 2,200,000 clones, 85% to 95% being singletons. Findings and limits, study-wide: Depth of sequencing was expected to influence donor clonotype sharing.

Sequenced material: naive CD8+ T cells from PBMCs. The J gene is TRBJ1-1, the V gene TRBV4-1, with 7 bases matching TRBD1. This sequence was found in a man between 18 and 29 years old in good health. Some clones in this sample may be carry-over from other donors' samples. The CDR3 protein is CASSRNRGNTEAFF. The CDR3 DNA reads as TGCGCCAGCAGCCGTAACAGGGGGAACACTGAAGCTTTCTTT.